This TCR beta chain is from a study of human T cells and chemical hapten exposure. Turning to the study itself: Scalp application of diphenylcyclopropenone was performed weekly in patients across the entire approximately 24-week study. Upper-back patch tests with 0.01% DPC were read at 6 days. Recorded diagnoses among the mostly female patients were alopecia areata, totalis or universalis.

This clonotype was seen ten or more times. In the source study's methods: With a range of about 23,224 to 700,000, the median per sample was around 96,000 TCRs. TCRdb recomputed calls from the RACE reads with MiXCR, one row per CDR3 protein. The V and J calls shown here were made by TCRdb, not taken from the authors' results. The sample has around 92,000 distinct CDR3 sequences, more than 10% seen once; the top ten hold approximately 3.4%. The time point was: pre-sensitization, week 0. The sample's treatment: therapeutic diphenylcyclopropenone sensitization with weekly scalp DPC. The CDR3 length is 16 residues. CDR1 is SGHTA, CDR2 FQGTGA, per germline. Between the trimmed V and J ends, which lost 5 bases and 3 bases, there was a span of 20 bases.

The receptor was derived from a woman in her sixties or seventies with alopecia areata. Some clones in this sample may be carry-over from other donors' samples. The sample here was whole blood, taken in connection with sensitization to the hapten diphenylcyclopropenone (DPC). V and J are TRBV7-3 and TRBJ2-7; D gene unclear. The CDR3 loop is CASSPHGIVTYYEQYF. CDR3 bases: TGTGCCAGCAGCCCCCATGGAATCGTTACGTACTACGAGCAGTACTTC.